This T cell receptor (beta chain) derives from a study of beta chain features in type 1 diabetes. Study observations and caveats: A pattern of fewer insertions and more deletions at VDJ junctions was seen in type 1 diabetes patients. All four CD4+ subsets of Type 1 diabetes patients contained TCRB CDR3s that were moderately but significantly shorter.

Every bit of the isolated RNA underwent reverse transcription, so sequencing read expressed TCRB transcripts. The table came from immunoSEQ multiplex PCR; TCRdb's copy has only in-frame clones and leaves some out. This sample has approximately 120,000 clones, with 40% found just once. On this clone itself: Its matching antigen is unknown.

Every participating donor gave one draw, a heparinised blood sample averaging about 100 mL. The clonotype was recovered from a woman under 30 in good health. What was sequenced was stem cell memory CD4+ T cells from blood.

Here the CDR3 reads CASSTPSTRGLATQYF. For the CDR3, the DNA is TGTGCCAGCAGCACCCCGTCGACTCGCGGGCTAGCAACCCAGTACTTC. The chain recombines TRBV28 with TRBJ2-5; a possible D gene is TRBD2 (5 bases). The CDR3 consists of 16 residues. V dropped 6 bases and J dropped 8 bases, with 25 bases sitting between them. Germline V lookup: CDR1 MDHEN, CDR2 SYDVKM.